Shown below are 5 T cell receptor beta chains from a single sample sequenced in a study of T cell repertoires in cytomegalovirus infection. For these receptors, no antigen is known. TCRdb reprocessed the reads via MiXCR and lists one record per CDR3 protein. The sample records approximately 150,000 distinct CDR3 sequences, 20% to 25% being singletons. This specimen was CD8+ T cells from cultured PBMCs, taken from culture after CMV antigen stimulation. The receptor source for this set is a human donor in good health (CMV status not recorded). Some clones in this sample may be carry-over from other donors' samples.

V gene TRBV7-9 combines with J gene TRBJ2-6, with D perhaps matching TRBD1 (6 bases). The CDR3 is 16 residues long. Germline V CDR1 and CDR2: SEHNR, FQNEAQ (reference sequence). The V gene lost 3 bases and the J gene lost 0 bases, with 9 bases spanning the gap. The chain's CDR3 is CASSLTGDSGANVLTF. CDR3 nucleotides: TGTGCCAGCAGCTTGACAGGAGACTCTGGGGCCAACGTCCTGACTTTC.

This clonotype came up many times. The chain uses TRBV7-9 and TRBJ2-7, with D possibly TRBD1 on 5 matching bases. Trimming took off 5 bases at V and 0 bases at J, with 5 bases between the two ends. The CDR3 runs 12 residues. Germline V gene sequence: CDR1 SEHNR, CDR2 FQNEAQ (reference sequence). In nucleotides, the CDR3 is TGTGCCAGCAGCGACAGCTCCTACGAGCAGTACTTC. This encodes CASSDSSYEQYF.

This clonotype was detected only a few times. This chain uses TRBV7-8 with TRBJ2-5, with 8 bases aligning to TRBD2. Germline-derived CDR1 and CDR2 are SGHVS and FQNEAQ. This CDR3 is built from 13 residues. The trim removed 5 bases at V and 5 bases at J, leaving 4 bases unmatched. Here the CDR3 reads CASSTRGGETQYF. As DNA, the CDR3 is TGTGCCAGCAGCACCCGGGGGGGGGAGACCCAGTACTTC.

The J gene is TRBJ2-7, the V gene TRBV27; D unresolved. Trimming took 4 bases from V and 5 from J, leaving 6 bases between them. The CDR3 loop spans 11 amino acids. CDR1 and CDR2 (germline): MNHEY, SMNVEV (reference sequence). CDR3 loop: CASSSGNEQYF. The CDR3 nucleotides are TGTGCCAGCAGTTCCGGAAACGAGCAGTACTTC.

The chain joins TRBV12-3 or TRBV12-4 to TRBJ2-1; D tentatively fits TRBD1 or TRBD2 (5 bases each). The CDR3 totals 15 residues. V shed 4 bases and J shed 3 bases, with 13 bases lying between them. The CDR3, as DNA: TGTGCCAGCAGTTGGGGACCTAGCTACTACAATGAGCAGTTCTTC. As protein: CASSWGPSYYNEQFF.